Listed below are T cell receptor beta chains from one sample, sequenced in a study of CD8 T cells in ankylosing spondylitis. One entry per CDR3 protein, called by TCRdb with MiXCR from the 5' RACE reads. The sample has more than 150,000 distinct CDR3 sequences; 9.5% to 15% are singletons. Sequencing used blood, either unsorted or a sorted T cell fraction (not recorded which). The receptors come from a male donor with ankylosing spondylitis or in good health (not recorded which). Both conserved end residues are part of each CDR3. A D gene is named only where the DNA matches it firmly. Size is omitted from some rows. Given values are once, few, many or a class for expanded clones.

CDR3 DNA	CDR3 protein	J gene	clone size	D gene	V gene
TGTGCCAGCAGCTCCCGGGTAGGGCAAGCAGATACGCAGTATTTT	CASSSRVGQADTQYF	TRBJ2-3	few	-	TRBV7-9
TGTGCCTCCTCCAAGGAGGTCCCAGATATTCAACTAAGGGAACTGTTTTTT	CASSKEVPDIQLRELFF	TRBJ1-4	-	-	TRBV3-1
TGTGCCAGCAGCTCCGACAGGGAGCGTGGTTCACCCCTCCACTTT	CASSSDRERGSPLHF	TRBJ1-6	few	TRBD1	TRBV11-3
TGTGCCAGCAGTTTCTGGGGAGGAGAAAAACTGTTTTTT	CASSFWGGEKLFF	TRBJ1-4	few	-	TRBV27
TGTGCCAGCAGCCCTGATTCCGGGGAGCTGTTTTTT	CASSPDSGELFF	TRBJ2-2	-	-	TRBV5-4
TGTGCCACCAGCAGTCGCCCCGAATACACCTCCTACGAGCAGTACTTC	CATSSRPEYTSYEQYF	TRBJ2-7	-	-	TRBV15
TGCGCCAGCAAGACTTCCAGCGGGGAGGGAGATACGCAGTATTTT	CASKTSSGEGDTQYF	TRBJ2-3	-	TRBD2	TRBV4-1
TGTGCCAGCAGTTTAGGGCCCGGGACAGGGGGCCTCAACACCGGGGAGCTGTTTTTT	CASSLGPGTGGLNTGELFF	TRBJ2-2	few	TRBD1	TRBV28
TGTGCCAGCAGCCCGGGGACTTCAGGTCCCTACGAGCAGTACTTC	CASSPGTSGPYEQYF	TRBJ2-7	-	-	TRBV5-6
TGTGCCAGCAGCCTCCTTCTATCCGAGCAGTACTTC	CASSLLLSEQYF	TRBJ2-7	-	-	TRBV14
TGTGCCAGCAGTCTAAACAGGGAAACTGAAGCTTTCTTT	CASSLNRETEAFF	TRBJ1-1	-	-	TRBV12-3/TRBV12-4
TGTGCCAGCAGAAGTACGGGACAGGGACTCTTGTACGAGCAGTACTTC	CASRSTGQGLLYEQYF	TRBJ2-7	few	TRBD1	TRBV6-2/TRBV6-3
TGCAGTGGTCGGGGGAGCTCCTACAATGAGCAGTTCTTC	CSGRGSSYNEQFF	TRBJ2-1	-	-	TRBV20-1
TGCAGCGTTGAGACAGATTCCTTCAACGAGCAGTACTTC	CSVETDSFNEQYF	TRBJ2-7	few	-	TRBV29-1
TGTGCCAGCAGCTTATACGGGACAGCTTACGAGCAGTACTTC	CASSLYGTAYEQYF	TRBJ2-7	-	TRBD1	TRBV7-9
TGTGCCAGCAGCCAAGGGGCGGGAAGCTCCTACGAGCAGTACTTC	CASSQGAGSSYEQYF	TRBJ2-7	few	-	TRBV7-9
TGCGCCAGCAGCCAAAGGGACTCCATCTACGAGCAGTACTTC	CASSQRDSIYEQYF	TRBJ2-7	few	-	TRBV4-1
TGTGCCAGCAGTTACTCGATAGCAGACGCCTACAATGAGCAGTTCTTC	CASSYSIADAYNEQFF	TRBJ2-1	few	-	TRBV6-2/TRBV6-3
TGTGCCAGCAGTAAGATACAGGGACCCCTCGGGGGGGAGCAGTACTTC	CASSKIQGPLGGEQYF	TRBJ2-7	few	-	TRBV6-1